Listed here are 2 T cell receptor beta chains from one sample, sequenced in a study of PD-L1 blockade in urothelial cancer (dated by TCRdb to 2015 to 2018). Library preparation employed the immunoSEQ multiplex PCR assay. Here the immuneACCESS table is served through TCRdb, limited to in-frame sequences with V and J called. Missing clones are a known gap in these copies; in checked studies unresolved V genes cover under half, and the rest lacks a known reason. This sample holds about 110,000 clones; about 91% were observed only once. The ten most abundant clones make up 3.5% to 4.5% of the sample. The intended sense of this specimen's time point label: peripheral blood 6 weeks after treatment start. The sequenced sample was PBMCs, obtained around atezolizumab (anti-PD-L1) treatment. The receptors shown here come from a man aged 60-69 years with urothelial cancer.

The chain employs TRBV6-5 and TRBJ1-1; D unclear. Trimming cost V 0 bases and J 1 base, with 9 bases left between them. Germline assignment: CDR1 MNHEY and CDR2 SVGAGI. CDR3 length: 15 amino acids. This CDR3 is CASSYSWGGNTEAFF. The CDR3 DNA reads TGTGCCAGCAGTTACTCGTGGGGAGGGAACACTGAAGCTTTCTTT.

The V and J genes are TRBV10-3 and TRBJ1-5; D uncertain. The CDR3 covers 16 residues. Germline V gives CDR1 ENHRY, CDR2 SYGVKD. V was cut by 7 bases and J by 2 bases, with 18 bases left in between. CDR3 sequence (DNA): TGTGCCATCAATCTGAGGCGGGTATATGGCAATCAGCCCCAGCATTTT. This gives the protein CAINLRRVYGNQPQHF.